The 14 T cell receptor beta chains reported below all come from one sample, sequenced in a study of cytomegalovirus exposure and HLA in healthy donors. The PCR employed 60 Vbeta primers together with 13 Jbeta primers. Generated by immunoSEQ multiplex PCR, the TCRdb table keeps only in-frame clones and is missing some. The sample includes 100,000 to 150,000 clones, roughly 70% seen only once; the top ten take 3.5% to 4.5%. Sequenced: PBMCs. The receptors here all came from a man aged 35-49 years in good health and CMV-seropositive.

V gene TRBV19 combines with J gene TRBJ1-1; TRBD1 might be the D (6 bases). From germline, CDR1 is LNHDA and CDR2 SQIVND (reference sequence). With 10 bases removed from V and 1 base from J, the gap between germline ends came to 13 bases. The CDR3 consists of 13 residues. The CDR3 sequence is CATPRDKNTEAFF. CDR3 coding DNA: TGTGCCACCCCAAGGGACAAGAACACTGAAGCTTTCTTT.

This clone was seen more than once but under ten times. This rearrangement joins TRBV27 to TRBJ1-2; tentatively, D is TRBD1 (5 bases). In germline, CDR1 is MNHEY, CDR2 SMNVEV (reference sequence). The CDR3 spans 14 residues. Trimming stripped 5 bases from V and 6 bases from J, with 16 bases between. CDR3 coding DNA: TGTGCCAGCAGTGGGGCGGCACAGTCGAATGGCTACACCTTC. The encoded protein is CASSGAAQSNGYTF.

This clone was observed once. DNA for the CDR3: TGTGCCAGCGTCGGGGAAACCGGGGAGCTGTTTTTT. Amino acid sequence: CASVGETGELFF. This chain links TRBV19 with TRBJ2-2, with D possibly TRBD2 on 5 matching bases. This CDR3 is 12 amino acids long. Germline lookup yields CDR1 LNHDA and CDR2 SQIVND (reference sequence). Trimming pared 9 bases from V and 5 bases from J, leaving 10 bases between.

V gene TRBV19 combines with J gene TRBJ1-5, with 9 bases identical to TRBD1. The CDR3 contains 18 residues. J was trimmed by 1 base and V by 9 bases; bases with no gene match: 16. Germline loops: CDR1 LNHDA, CDR2 SQIVND (reference sequence). The CDR3 here is CASTATGQGFKSNQPQHF. CDR3 coding DNA: TGTGCCAGCACAGCAACGGGACAGGGTTTTAAGAGCAATCAGCCCCAGCATTTT.

This clone showed up just a few times. The rearrangement uses TRBV2 and TRBJ1-1; 9 nucleotides match TRBD1. CDR1 and CDR2 (germline): SNHLY, FYNNEI. The junction had 10 bases not matched to a gene; V was cut back by 7 bases and J by 1 base. The CDR3 consists of 16 residues. CDR3 residues: CASTGTGPRPNTEAFF. The CDR3 DNA is TGTGCCAGCACTGGGACAGGGCCTAGACCGAACACTGAAGCTTTCTTT.

The chain recombines TRBV11-2 with TRBJ2-7; TRBD1 aligns across 9 bases. CDR1 SGHAT and CDR2 FQNNGV come from the germline V gene. This CDR3 comprises 19 residues. V shed 1 base, J shed 4 bases, and the junction held 17 bases outside the gene matches. The DNA of the CDR3 is TGTGCCAGCAGCTTAGGAGATGGCATGTGGGACAGGGATTGGTACGAGCAGTACTTC. It specifies CASSLGDGMWDRDWYEQYF.

The rearrangement joins TRBV9 to TRBJ1-1; 8 bases are a match to TRBD1. The V gene end was trimmed by 5 bases and the J gene end by 7 bases; junction bases not matched to a gene: 4. This CDR3 spans 12 amino acids. Germline CDR1 SGDLS, CDR2 YYNGEE. The CDR3 loop reads CASRATGDEAFF. CDR3 sequence (DNA): TGTGCCAGCAGAGCGACAGGGGATGAAGCTTTCTTT. Together with reference TRBV9 and TRBJ1-1, the CDR3 gives the full variable domain: DSGVTQTPKHLITATGQRVTLRCSPRSGDLSVYWYQQSLDQGLQFLIQYYNGEERAKGNILERFSAQQFPDLHSELNLSSLELGDSALYFCASRATGDEAFFGQGTRLTVV.

This chain connects TRBV2 to TRBJ2-5; D not resolved. V was shortened by 6 bases and J by 0 bases, with 8 bases between the two germline ends. CDR3 length: 13 residues. Germline lookup yields CDR1 SNHLY and CDR2 FYNNEI. CDR3 protein: CASRMPDQETQYF. For the CDR3, the DNA is TGTGCCAGCAGGATGCCAGACCAAGAGACCCAGTACTTC.

This chain joins TRBV11-2 and TRBJ2-2, with 8 positions matching TRBD1. Germline V gene data show CDR1 as SGHAT and CDR2 as FQNNGV. J was trimmed by 3 bases and V by 5 bases; bases with no gene match: 5. This CDR3 comprises 15 residues. In DNA form, the CDR3 reads TGTGCCAGCAGCGTGGACAGGGCTGACACCGGGGAGCTGTTTTTT. Its protein is CASSVDRADTGELFF.

The chain uses TRBV9 and TRBJ2-1; 8 bases are a match to TRBD1. CDR3 length: 17 residues. From germline, CDR1 is SGDLS and CDR2 YYNGEE. J gave up 0 bases and V 0 bases, and 5 bases lay outside the gene matches. CDR3 in DNA: TGTGCCAGCAGCGTAGCCGGAGACAGGGGCTCCTACAATGAGCAGTTCTTC. Protein: CASSVAGDRGSYNEQFF.

The rearrangement joins TRBV7-9 to TRBJ1-2; 8 bases align to TRBD1. The CDR3 extends over 17 amino acids. Germline V lookup: CDR1 SEHNR, CDR2 FQNEAQ (reference sequence). Trimming took 6 bases from V and 0 from J; bases not matched to a gene: 12. CDR3 DNA sequence: TGTGCCAGCAGGCCATCAGGGGGCTCAGGATCTAACTATGGCTACACCTTC. This gives the protein CASRPSGGSGSNYGYTF.

A note on this clone: At one boundary the junction diverges from the germline segment, which might be a read error. This chain uses TRBV9 with TRBJ1-3, with 9 bases aligning to TRBD1. Germline V gene data show CDR1 as SGDLS and CDR2 as YYNGEE. This CDR3 has 11 residues. CDR3 coding DNA: TGTGCCAGCAGGTCCGGGACAGGGCTACGTTTT. It yields the protein CASRSGTGLRF.

V usage is TRBV2 and J usage is TRBJ1-1, with D possibly being TRBD1 (5 bases). From germline, CDR1 is SNHLY and CDR2 FYNNEI. The CDR3 is 16 amino acids. V was pared by 2 bases and J by 0 bases, with 13 bases between. The CDR3 loop reads CASSELAGRMNTEAFF. DNA for the CDR3: TGTGCCAGCAGTGAATTGGCAGGGCGAATGAACACTGAAGCTTTCTTT. Full variable domain (remainder filled in from reference TRBV2 and TRBJ1-1): EPEVTQTPSHQVTQMGQEVILRCVPISNHLYFYWYRQILGQKVEFLVSFYNNEISEKSEIFDDQFSVERPDGSNFTLKIRSTKLEDSAMYFCASSELAGRMNTEAFFGQGTRLTVV.

The chain links TRBV7-8 to TRBJ1-5, with TRBD1 as a possible D gene (5 bases). Trimming cost V 1 base and J 2 bases, with 9 bases left between them. Germline CDR1 is SGHVS and CDR2 is FQNEAQ. The CDR3 sequence is 15 residues long. The CDR3 coding sequence is TGTGCCAGCAGCTTAGTGTTGACAGGCAATCAGCCCCAGCATTTT. Its translation: CASSLVLTGNQPQHF.